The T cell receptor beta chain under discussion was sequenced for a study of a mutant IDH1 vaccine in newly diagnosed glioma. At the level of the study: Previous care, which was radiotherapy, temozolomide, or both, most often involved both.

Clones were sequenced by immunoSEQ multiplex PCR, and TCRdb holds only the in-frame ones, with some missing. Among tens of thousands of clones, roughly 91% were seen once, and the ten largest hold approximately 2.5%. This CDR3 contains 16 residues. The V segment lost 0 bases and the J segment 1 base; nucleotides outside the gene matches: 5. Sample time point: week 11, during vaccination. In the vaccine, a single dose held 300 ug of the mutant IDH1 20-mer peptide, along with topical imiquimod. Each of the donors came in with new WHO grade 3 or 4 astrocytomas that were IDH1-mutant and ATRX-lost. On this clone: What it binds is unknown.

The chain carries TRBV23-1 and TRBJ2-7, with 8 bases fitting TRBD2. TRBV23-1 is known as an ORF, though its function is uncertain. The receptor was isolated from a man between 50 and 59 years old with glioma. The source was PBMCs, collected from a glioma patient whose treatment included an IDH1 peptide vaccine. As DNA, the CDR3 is TGCGCCAGCAGTCAATCGCGCGGGAGGACGTCCTACGAGCAGTACTTC. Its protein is CASSQSRGRTSYEQYF.